The 7 T cell receptor beta chains reported below all come from one sample, sequenced in a study of spatial heterogeneity in lung cancer. MiXCR, applied by TCRdb to the 5' RACE reads, yields one record per CDR3 protein. The sample lists fewer than 45,000 distinct CDR3 sequences; around 6.8% were seen once. Time point indicated: sample taken at primary tumor resection. This material consisted of PBMCs, taken at surgery. The source of these receptors is a female donor with early-stage non-small cell lung cancer.

The genes are TRBV2 and TRBJ1-2; 7 nucleotides align to TRBD1. V trimming: 5 bases; J trimming: 3 bases; junction bases outside the gene matches: 3. CDR3 length equals 13 residues. The germline gives CDR1 SNHLY, CDR2 FYNNEI. In DNA, the CDR3 is TGTGCCAGCAGTCTGGGACAGTACTATGGCTACACCTTC. As protein: CASSLGQYYGYTF. Combining the CDR3 with reference TRBV2 and TRBJ1-2 gives the whole variable domain EPEVTQTPSHQVTQMGQEVILRCVPISNHLYFYWYRQILGQKVEFLVSFYNNEISEKSEIFDDQFSVERPDGSNFTLKIRSTKLEDSAMYFCASSLGQYYGYTFGSGTRLTVV.

This clonotype has ten or more counts. V and J are TRBV24-1 and TRBJ1-3, with D perhaps TRBD1 (5 bases). The CDR3 runs to 13 residues. Germline V CDR1 and CDR2: KGHDR, SFDVKD. V lost 6 bases to trimming and J lost 3 bases, with 8 bases between them. The DNA for the CDR3 is TGTGCCACCAGTCCGGGGGTTGGAAACACCATATATTTT. This sequence encodes CATSPGVGNTIYF.

This clonotype was counted between two and nine times. CDR3 sequence (DNA): TGTGCCAGCAGTTCCATGCTAGCCGGGGTAGAAGTGGAGACCCAGTACTTC. Translating gives CASSSMLAGVEVETQYF. The chain couples TRBV6-5 to TRBJ2-5; tentative D call: TRBD2 (5 bases). The CDR3 spans 17 residues. V was cut by 4 bases and J by 5 bases, with 23 bases left in between. Germline CDR1 reads MNHEY; CDR2 reads SVGAGI.

This clonotype was seen a few times. The gene calls are TRBV27 and TRBJ1-4, with 10 bases lining up with TRBD1. CDR1 and CDR2 from the germline V gene are MNHEY and SMNVEV (reference sequence). V was clipped by 5 bases and J by 7 bases; unmatched bases: 7. The CDR3 contains 15 residues. As DNA, the CDR3 is TGTGCCAGCAGTCTTAGACAGGGGGCACTTGAAAAACTGTTTTTT. Translating gives CASSLRQGALEKLFF.

This clonotype has ten or more counts. The rearrangement links TRBV12-3 or TRBV12-4 to TRBJ2-2; 9 nucleotides align to TRBD2. The CDR3 is 14 residues long. Trimming at V came to 7 bases and at J to 7 bases, leaving 7 bases not matched to a gene. The CDR3 DNA sequence: TGTGCCAGCACCCCGCGACTAGCGGTCGGGGAGCTGTTTTTT. Its translation is CASTPRLAVGELFF.

The sample holds many counts of this clonotype. The genes are TRBV6-5 and TRBJ2-5; the match to TRBD2 covers 7 bases. V lost 6 bases to trimming and J lost 5 bases; unmatched junction nucleotides: 6. The CDR3 spans 13 residues. Germline V gene data show CDR1 as MNHEY and CDR2 as SVGAGI. DNA for the CDR3: TGTGCCAGCAGACTACCCGGGGGGGAGACCCAGTACTTC. The encoded protein is CASRLPGGETQYF.

This clonotype has ten or more counts. This sequence joins TRBV7-8 and TRBJ2-6, with 10 nucleotides matching TRBD1. CDR1 and CDR2 (germline): SGHVS, FQNEAQ. The V gene end was trimmed by 3 bases and the J gene end by 0 bases; junction bases not matched to a gene: 11. The length of the CDR3 is 20 residues. CDR3 sequence (DNA): TGTGCCAGCAGCTTTCTGCTGACAGGGGGCTCCAGCTCTGGGGCCAACGTCCTGACTTTC. Translating gives CASSFLLTGGSSSGANVLTF.